This T cell receptor (beta chain) was obtained from a study of blood T cell repertoires in COVID-19. Only in-frame clones appear in the TCRdb table, and some are missing; sequencing was by immunoSEQ multiplex PCR. The table includes approximately 440,000 clones, about 92% detected once. Per the germline V gene, CDR1 is LGHDT and CDR2 is YNNKEL (reference sequence). This CDR3 comprises 11 residues. Deletions cut 3 bases from V and 4 bases from J, with 3 bases between. The chain has TRBV3-1 (or the pseudogene TRBV3-2) and TRBJ1-1; unclear D gene. The sequenced sample consisted of PBMCs or T cells enriched from blood (not recorded which). The origin of this receptor is a man younger than 30 who had recovered from COVID-19. For the CDR3, the DNA is TGTGCCAGCAGCCAGAGCACTGAAGCTTTCTTT. It encodes CASSQSTEAFF.